This T cell receptor beta chain is from a study of radiotherapy plus CTLA-4 blockade in lung cancer. As for the study in general: Objective responses occurred in 18% of patients; around 28% had disease control.

V was shortened by 3 bases and J by 1 base, with 6 bases between the two germline ends. The germline V gene encodes CDR1 SEHNR and CDR2 FQNEAQ (reference sequence). The length of the CDR3 is 13 residues. CTLA-4 blockade with ipilimumab, together with focal radiation, was given to patients with chemo-refractory metastatic non-small-cell lung cancer. In regard to this clone: Its antigen remains unknown.

Sequenced by immunoSEQ multiplex PCR; TCRdb stores in-frame clones only, minus some. Of 81,000 or so clones in the sample, about four fifths were seen once. Findings of the study overall: Blood-borne expansion of tumor-derived TCR clones followed radiotherapy plus ipilimumab.

The specimen was peripheral blood, collected from a patient treated with radiotherapy plus ipilimumab. This chain joins TRBV7-9 and TRBJ1-1; D not resolved. This TCR was recovered from a human donor with non-small cell lung cancer who had stable disease on radiotherapy plus ipilimumab. CDR3 region: CASSFSRNTEAFF. The CDR3 region has the DNA TGTGCCAGCAGCTTCTCCAGGAACACTGAAGCTTTCTTT.